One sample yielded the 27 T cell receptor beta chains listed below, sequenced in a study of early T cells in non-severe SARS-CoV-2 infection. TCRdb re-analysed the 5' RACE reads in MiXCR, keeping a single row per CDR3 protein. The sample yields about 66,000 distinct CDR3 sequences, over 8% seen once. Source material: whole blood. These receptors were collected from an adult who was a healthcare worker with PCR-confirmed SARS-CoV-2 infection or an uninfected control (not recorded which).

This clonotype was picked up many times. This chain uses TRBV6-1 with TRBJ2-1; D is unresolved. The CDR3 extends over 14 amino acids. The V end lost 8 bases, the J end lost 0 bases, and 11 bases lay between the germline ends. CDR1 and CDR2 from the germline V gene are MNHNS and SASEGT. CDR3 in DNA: TGTGCCAGCGTCGGCGCGAGCTCCTACAATGAGCAGTTCTTC. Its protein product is CASVGASSYNEQFF.

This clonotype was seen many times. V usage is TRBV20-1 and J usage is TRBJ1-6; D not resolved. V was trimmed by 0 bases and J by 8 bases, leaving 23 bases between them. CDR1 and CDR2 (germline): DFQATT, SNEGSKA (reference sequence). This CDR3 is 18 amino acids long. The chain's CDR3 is CSARDLPQDRPHYSPLHF. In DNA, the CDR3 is TGCAGTGCTAGAGATCTTCCCCAGGACCGTCCACATTATTCACCCCTCCACTTT.

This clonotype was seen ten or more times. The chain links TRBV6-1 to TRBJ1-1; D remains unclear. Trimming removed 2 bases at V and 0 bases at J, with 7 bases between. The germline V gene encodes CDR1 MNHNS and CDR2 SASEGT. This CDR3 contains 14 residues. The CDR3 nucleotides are TGTGCCAGCAGTGAAAGGTCGATGAACACTGAAGCTTTCTTT. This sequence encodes CASSERSMNTEAFF.

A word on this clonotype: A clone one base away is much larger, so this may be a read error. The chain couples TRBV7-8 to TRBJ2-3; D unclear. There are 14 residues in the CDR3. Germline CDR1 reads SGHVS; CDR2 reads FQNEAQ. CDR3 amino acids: CGSSLALSTDTQYF. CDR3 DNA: TGTGGCAGCAGCTTAGCCCTTAGCACAGATACGCAGTATTTT.

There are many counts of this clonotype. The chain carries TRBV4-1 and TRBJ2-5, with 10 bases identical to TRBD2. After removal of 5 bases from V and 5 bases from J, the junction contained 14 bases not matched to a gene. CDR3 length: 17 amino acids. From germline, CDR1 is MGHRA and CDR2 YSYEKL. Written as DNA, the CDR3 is TGCGCCAGCAGCGAAGTCATACTAGCGGGATTGGGGGAGACCCAGTACTTC. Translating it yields CASSEVILAGLGETQYF.

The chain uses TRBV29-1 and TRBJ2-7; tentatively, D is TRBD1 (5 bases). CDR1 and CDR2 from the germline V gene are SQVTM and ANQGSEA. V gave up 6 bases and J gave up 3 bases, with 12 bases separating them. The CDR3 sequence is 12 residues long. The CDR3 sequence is CSVGVSFYEQYF. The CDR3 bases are TGCAGCGTAGGGGTCAGTTTCTACGAGCAGTACTTC.

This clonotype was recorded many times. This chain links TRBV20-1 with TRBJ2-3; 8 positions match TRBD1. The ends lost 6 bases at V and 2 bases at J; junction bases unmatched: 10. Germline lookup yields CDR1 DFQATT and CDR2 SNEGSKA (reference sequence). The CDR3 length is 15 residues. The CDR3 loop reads CSAGPGQVNTDTQYF. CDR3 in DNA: TGCAGTGCGGGCCCGGGACAGGTGAACACAGATACGCAGTATTTT.

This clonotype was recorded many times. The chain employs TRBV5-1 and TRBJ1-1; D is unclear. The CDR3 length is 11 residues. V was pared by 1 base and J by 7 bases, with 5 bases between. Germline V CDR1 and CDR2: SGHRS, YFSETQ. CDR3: CASSLNGEAFF. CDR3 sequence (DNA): TGCGCCAGCAGCTTGAACGGTGAAGCTTTCTTT.

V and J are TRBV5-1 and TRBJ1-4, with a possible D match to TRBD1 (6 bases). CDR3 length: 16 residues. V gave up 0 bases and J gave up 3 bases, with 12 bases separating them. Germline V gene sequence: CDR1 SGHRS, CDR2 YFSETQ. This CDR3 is CASSLVAGGSNEKLFF. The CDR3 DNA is TGCGCCAGCAGCTTGGTGGCTGGGGGCTCTAATGAAAAACTGTTTTTT.

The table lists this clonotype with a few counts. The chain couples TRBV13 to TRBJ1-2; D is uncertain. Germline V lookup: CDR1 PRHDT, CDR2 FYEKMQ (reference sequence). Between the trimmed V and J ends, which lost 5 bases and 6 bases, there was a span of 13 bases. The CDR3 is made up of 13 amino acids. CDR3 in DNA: TGTGCCAGCAGCACGGGCCCCAACGATGGCTACACCTTC. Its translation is CASSTGPNDGYTF.

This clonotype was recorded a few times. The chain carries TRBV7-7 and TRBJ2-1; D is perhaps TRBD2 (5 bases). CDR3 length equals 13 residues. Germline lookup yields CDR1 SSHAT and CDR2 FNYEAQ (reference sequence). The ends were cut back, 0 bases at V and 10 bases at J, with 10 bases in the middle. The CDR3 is CASSLATTEEQFF. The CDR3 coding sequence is TGTGCCAGCAGCTTAGCGACTACTGAGGAGCAGTTCTTC.

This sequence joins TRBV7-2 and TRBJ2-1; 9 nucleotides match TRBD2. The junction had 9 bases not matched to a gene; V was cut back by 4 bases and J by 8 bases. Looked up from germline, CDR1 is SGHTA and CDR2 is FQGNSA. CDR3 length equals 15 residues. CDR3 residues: CASSYGASGTHEQFF. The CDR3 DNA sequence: TGTGCCAGCAGCTACGGGGCTAGCGGGACTCATGAGCAGTTCTTC.

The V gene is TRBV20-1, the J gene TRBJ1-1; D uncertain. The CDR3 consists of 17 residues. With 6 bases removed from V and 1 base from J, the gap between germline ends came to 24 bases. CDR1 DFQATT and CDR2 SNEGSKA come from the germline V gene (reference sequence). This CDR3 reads CSARSGWPTGRNTEAFF. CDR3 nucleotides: TGCAGTGCCAGGTCCGGTTGGCCAACGGGTAGGAACACTGAAGCTTTCTTT.

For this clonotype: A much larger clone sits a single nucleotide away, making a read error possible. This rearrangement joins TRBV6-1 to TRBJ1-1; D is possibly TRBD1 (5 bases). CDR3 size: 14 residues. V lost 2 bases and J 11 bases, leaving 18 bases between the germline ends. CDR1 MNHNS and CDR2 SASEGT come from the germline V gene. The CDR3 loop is CASSEWNLSGDAFF. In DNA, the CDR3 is TGTGCCAGCAGTGAATGGAACTTATCCGGGGACGCTTTCTTT.

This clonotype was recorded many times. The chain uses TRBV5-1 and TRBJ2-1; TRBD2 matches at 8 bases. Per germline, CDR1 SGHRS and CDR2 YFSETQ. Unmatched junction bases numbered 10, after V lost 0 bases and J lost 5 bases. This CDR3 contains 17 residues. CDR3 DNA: TGCGCCAGCAGCTTGGTGGTAGCGGGGCGGATCGACAATGAGCAGTTCTTC. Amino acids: CASSLVVAGRIDNEQFF. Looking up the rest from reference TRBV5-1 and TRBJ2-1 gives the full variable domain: KAGVTQTPRYLIKTRGQQVTLSCSPISGHRSVSWYQQTPGQGLQFLFEYFSETQRNKGNFPGRFSGRQFSNSRSEMNVSTLELGDSALYLCASSLVVAGRIDNEQFFGPGTRLTVL.

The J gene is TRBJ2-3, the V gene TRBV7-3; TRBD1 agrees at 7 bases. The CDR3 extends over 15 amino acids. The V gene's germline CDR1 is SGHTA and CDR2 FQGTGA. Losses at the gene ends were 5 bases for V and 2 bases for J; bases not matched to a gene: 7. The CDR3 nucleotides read TGTGCCAGCAGCCCGAGGGGACAGATCACAGATACGCAGTATTTT. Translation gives CASSPRGQITDTQYF.

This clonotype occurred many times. This CDR3 is CASSLGGTYEQYF. CDR3 DNA sequence: TGTGCCAGCAGCTTAGGGGGAACCTACGAGCAGTACTTC. V gene TRBV7-2 combines with J gene TRBJ2-7; D is undetermined. The CDR3 runs 13 residues. Trimming pared 1 base from V and 2 bases from J, leaving 6 bases between. Germline V gives CDR1 SGHTA, CDR2 FQGNSA.

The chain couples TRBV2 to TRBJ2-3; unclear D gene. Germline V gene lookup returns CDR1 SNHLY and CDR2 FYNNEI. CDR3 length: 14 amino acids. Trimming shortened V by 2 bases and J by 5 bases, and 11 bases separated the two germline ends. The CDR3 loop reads CASSELVPGDTQYF. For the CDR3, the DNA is TGTGCCAGCAGTGAACTAGTGCCCGGAGATACGCAGTATTTT.

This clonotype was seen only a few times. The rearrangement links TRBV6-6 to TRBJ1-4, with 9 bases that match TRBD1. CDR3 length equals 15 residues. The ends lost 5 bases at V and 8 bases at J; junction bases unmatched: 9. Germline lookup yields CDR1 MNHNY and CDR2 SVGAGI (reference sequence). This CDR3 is CASSGPDRGEEKLFF. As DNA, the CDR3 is TGTGCCAGCAGTGGTCCGGACAGGGGTGAAGAAAAACTGTTTTTT.

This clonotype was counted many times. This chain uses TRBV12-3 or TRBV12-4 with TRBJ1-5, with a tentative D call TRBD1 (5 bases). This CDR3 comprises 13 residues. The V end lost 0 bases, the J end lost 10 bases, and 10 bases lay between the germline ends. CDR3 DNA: TGTGCCAGCAGTTTAGCGGGACTTCAACCCCAGCATTTT. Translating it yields CASSLAGLQPQHF.

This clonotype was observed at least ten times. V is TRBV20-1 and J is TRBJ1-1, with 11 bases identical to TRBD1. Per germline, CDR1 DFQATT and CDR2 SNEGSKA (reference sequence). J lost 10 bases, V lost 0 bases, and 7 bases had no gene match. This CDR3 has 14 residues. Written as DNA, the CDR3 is TGCAGTGCTAGAGATGGGGGACAGGGGGGTATAGCTTTCTTT. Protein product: CSARDGGQGGIAFF.

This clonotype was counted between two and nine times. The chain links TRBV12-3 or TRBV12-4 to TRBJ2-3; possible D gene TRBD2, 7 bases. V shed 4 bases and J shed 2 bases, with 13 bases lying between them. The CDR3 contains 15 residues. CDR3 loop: CASSWGGTSTDTQYF. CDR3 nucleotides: TGTGCCAGCAGTTGGGGGGGCACCTCCACAGATACGCAGTATTTT.

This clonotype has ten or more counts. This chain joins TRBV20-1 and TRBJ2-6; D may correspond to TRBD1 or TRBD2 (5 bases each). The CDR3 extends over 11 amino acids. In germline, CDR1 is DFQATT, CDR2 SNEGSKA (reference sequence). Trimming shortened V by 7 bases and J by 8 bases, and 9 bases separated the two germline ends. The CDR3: CSVWGTNVLTF. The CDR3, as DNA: TGCAGTGTGTGGGGGACCAACGTCCTGACTTTC.

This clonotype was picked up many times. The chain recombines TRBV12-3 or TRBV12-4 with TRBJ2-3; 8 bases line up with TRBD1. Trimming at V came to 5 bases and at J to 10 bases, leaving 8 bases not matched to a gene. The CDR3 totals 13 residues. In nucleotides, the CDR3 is TGTGCCAGCAGTCACCTGGACAGGGTCTCGCAGTATTTT. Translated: CASSHLDRVSQYF.

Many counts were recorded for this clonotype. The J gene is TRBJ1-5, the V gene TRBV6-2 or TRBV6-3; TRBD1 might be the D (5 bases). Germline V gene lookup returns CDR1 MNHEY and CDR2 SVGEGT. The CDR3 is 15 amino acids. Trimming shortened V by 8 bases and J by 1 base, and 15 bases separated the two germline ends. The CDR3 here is CASRAGGTSNQPQHF. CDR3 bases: TGTGCCAGCCGGGCAGGCGGGACCAGCAATCAGCCCCAGCATTTT.

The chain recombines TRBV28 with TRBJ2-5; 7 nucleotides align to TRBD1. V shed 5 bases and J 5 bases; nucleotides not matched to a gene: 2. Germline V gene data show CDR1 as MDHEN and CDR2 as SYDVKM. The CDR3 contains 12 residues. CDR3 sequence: CASSTGDETQYF. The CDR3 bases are TGTGCCAGCAGTACAGGGGACGAGACCCAGTACTTC. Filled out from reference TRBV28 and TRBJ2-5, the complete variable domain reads DVKVTQSSRYLVKRTGEKVFLECVQDMDHENMFWYRQDPGLGLRLIYFSYDVKMKEKGDIPEGYSVSREKKERFSLILESASTNQTSMYLCASSTGDETQYFGPGTRLLVL.

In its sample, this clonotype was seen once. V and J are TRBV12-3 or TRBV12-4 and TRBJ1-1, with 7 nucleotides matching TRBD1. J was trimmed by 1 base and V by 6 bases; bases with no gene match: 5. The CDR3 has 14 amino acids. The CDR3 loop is CASRLDRENTEAFF. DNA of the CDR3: TGTGCCAGCAGGCTCGACAGGGAGAACACTGAAGCTTTCTTT.